This T cell receptor (beta chain) was found in a study of CD8+ T cells in alopecia areata. Study summary: A 6-month off-drug phase came after tofacitinib, which had lasted 6 to 18 months.

Treatment described: oral pan-JAK inhibitor, 5-10 mg twice daily. The germline V gene has CDR1 SGHDT and CDR2 YYEEEE. The CDR3 is 17 amino acids. V gave up 0 bases and J gave up 1 base; unmatched junction bases: 7. TCR sequencing used cDNA made by reverse transcription of extracted RNA. Some clones are missing from TCRdb's copy, which holds only in-frame ones; the method was immunoSEQ multiplex PCR. The sample has 150,000 to 250,000 clones, approximately 56% seen once. The TCR sequence derives from a human donor with alopecia areata. Specimen: CD4+ T cells sorted from blood, collected at week 4, from a patient treated with tofacitinib. The chain carries TRBV5-6 and TRBJ2-5; 9 bases agree with TRBD2. This chain's CDR3 is CASSLAVSGGFQETQYF. The CDR3 DNA reads TGTGCCAGCAGCTTGGCTGTTAGCGGGGGCTTCCAAGAGACCCAGTACTTC.